This T cell receptor (beta chain) was documented in a study of human T cells and chemical hapten exposure. Study overall: Across samples, TCR yields varied, mostly owing to small differences in pooled library volumes.

The CDR3 totals 14 residues. Germline loops: CDR1 KGHDR, CDR2 SFDVKD. Trimming took 3 bases from V and 3 from J, leaving 8 bases between them. Total RNA extraction was carried out from unfractionated whole blood. Original methodology: Sample TCR totals centred on a median of approximately 96,000, ranging about 20,000 to 700,000. TCRdb analysed the 5' RACE reads with MiXCR anew, one entry per CDR3 protein. The V and J calls were determined by TCRdb, not by the authors. This repertoire shows tens of thousands of distinct CDR3 sequences, 7.7% found once; its top ten account for under 2.5%. This clonotype was observed at least ten times.

The origin of this receptor is a male donor in good health. The chain carries TRBV24-1 and TRBJ1-5; D ambiguous. CDR3 in DNA: TGTGCCACCAGTGATGGTGGGGACAATCAGCCCCAGCATTTT. Translated: CATSDGGDNQPQHF.